These 12 T cell receptor beta chains came from one sample sequenced in a study of blood T cell repertoires in COVID-19. Here immunoSEQ multiplex PCR was the method, and the copy in TCRdb shows in-frame clones only, minus some. The sample yields 150,000 to 200,000 clones, roughly 77% seen once. The sequenced sample was peripheral blood. Receptor source: a middle-aged woman with COVID-19, enrolled during active disease.

This clone appeared a single time. This chain uses TRBV5-1 with TRBJ1-4, with 9 bases fitting TRBD1. Germline V gene sequence: CDR1 SGHRS, CDR2 YFSETQ. V gave up 4 bases and J gave up 0 bases; unmatched junction bases: 7. This CDR3 has 17 amino acids. The CDR3 spells CASSVGQGRATNEKLFF. In nucleotides, the CDR3 is TGCGCCAGCAGCGTAGGACAGGGGAGGGCAACTAATGAAAAACTGTTTTTT. The full variable domain, its missing parts supplied by reference TRBV5-1 and TRBJ1-4, is KAGVTQTPRYLIKTRGQQVTLSCSPISGHRSVSWYQQTPGQGLQFLFEYFSETQRNKGNFPGRFSGRQFSNSRSEMNVSTLELGDSALYLCASSVGQGRATNEKLFFGSGTQLSVL.

The V gene is TRBV10-3, the J gene TRBJ2-7, with 10 bases aligning to TRBD2. Germline CDR1 is ENHRY and CDR2 is SYGVKD. The V and J ends lost 6 bases and 4 bases, in that order; junction bases with no gene match: 9. This CDR3 has 15 residues. CDR3: CAIRGGLAGVYEQYF. The CDR3 coding sequence is TGTGCCATCAGGGGAGGTCTAGCGGGAGTGTACGAGCAGTACTTC.

The rearrangement uses TRBV10-3 and TRBJ1-2, with TRBD1 identical over 10 bases. V was clipped by 0 bases and J by 5 bases; unmatched bases: 6. The germline CDR1 and CDR2 sequences are ENHRY and SYGVKD. The CDR3 contains 16 residues. The CDR3 protein is CAISESGTGVGYGYTF. For the CDR3, the DNA is TGTGCCATCAGTGAGTCGGGGACAGGGGTAGGATATGGCTACACCTTC.

V usage is TRBV19 and J usage is TRBJ1-1, with D tentatively TRBD1 (5 bases). The ends were cut back, 3 bases at V and 11 bases at J, with 13 bases in the middle. The CDR3 sequence is 12 residues long. Germline V gene data show CDR1 as LNHDA and CDR2 as SQIVND (reference sequence). The CDR3 DNA reads as TGTGCCAGTAGTATGGGGCCCCTTTCGGCTTTCTTT. It translates to CASSMGPLSAFF.

The V call is TRBV30, the J call TRBJ1-5; tentative D call: TRBD1 (5 bases). This CDR3 is 14 amino acids long. The germline V and J ends were trimmed by 3 bases and 0 bases, with 9 bases remaining between them. CDR1 is GTSNPN and CDR2 is SVGIG in the germline V gene (reference sequence). This CDR3 is CAWSPTASNQPQHF. DNA for the CDR3: TGTGCCTGGAGCCCGACAGCTAGCAATCAGCCCCAGCATTTT.

The rearrangement uses TRBV29-1 and TRBJ1-2; 12 bases are a match to TRBD1. The CDR3 covers 16 residues. Germline CDR1 and CDR2: SQVTM and ANQGSEA. The V and J ends lost 5 bases and 6 bases, in that order; junction bases with no gene match: 13. The CDR3 here is CSVFRGTGGQRHGYTF. The CDR3 nucleotides are TGCAGCGTTTTTCGGGGGACAGGGGGCCAACGACATGGCTACACCTTC.

This clone appeared a few times. This sequence joins TRBV6-6 and TRBJ1-1, with a weak D call TRBD1 (6 bases). This CDR3 is built from 14 residues. V lost 6 bases to trimming and J lost 5 bases, with 16 bases between them. The germline gives CDR1 MNHNY, CDR2 SVGAGI (reference sequence). CDR3 DNA: TGTGCCAGCAGCGCCTACCTTACAGGGACTGAAGCTTTCTTT. Translated: CASSAYLTGTEAFF.

The CDR3 region has the DNA TGTGCCACCAGCAGAGGGGGGCAGGGCAGGGAGCAGTACTTC. Translated: CATSRGGQGREQYF. V and J are TRBV15 and TRBJ2-7; the D gene is possibly TRBD1 (6 bases). The CDR3 is 14 amino acids. V lost 1 base to trimming and J lost 7 bases, with 14 bases between them. CDR1 and CDR2 (germline): LNHNV, YYDKDF (reference sequence).

The table lists this clone with a few counts. The chain combines TRBV5-4 with TRBJ2-2, with 8 nucleotides matching TRBD1. Germline loops: CDR1 SGHNT, CDR2 YYREEE (reference sequence). This CDR3 region has 16 residues. V trimming: 3 bases; J trimming: 1 base; junction bases outside the gene matches: 5. This CDR3 reads CASSSSGTGNTGELFF. CDR3 coding DNA: TGTGCCAGCAGCTCTTCCGGGACAGGGAACACCGGGGAGCTGTTTTTT.

This chain joins TRBV24-1 and TRBJ2-1; 15 bases agree with TRBD2. The V and J ends lost 3 bases and 11 bases, in that order; junction bases with no gene match: 4. CDR1 KGHDR and CDR2 SFDVKD come from the germline V gene. The CDR3 contains 15 residues. Here the CDR3 reads CATSDIGLAGGQQFF. The CDR3, as DNA: TGTGCCACCAGTGATATAGGACTAGCGGGAGGGCAGCAGTTCTTC.

The V and J genes are TRBV7-8 and TRBJ2-5, with D unclear. CDR3 length equals 13 residues. Germline CDR1 is SGHVS and CDR2 is FQNEAQ. The V end was cut by 1 base, the J end by 5 bases, with 8 bases between. The CDR3 DNA sequence: TGTGCCAGCAGCTTAGACAGACCCGAGACCCAGTACTTC. It yields the protein CASSLDRPETQYF.

The rearrangement joins TRBV19 to TRBJ1-1, with D tentatively TRBD1 (6 bases). V was shortened by 4 bases and J by 4 bases, with 10 bases between the two germline ends. The CDR3 is made up of 13 amino acids. Germline CDR1 is LNHDA and CDR2 is SQIVND (reference sequence). The CDR3 bases are TGTGCCAGTAGTAGGTTACAGGGCACTGAAGCTTTCTTT. This codes for CASSRLQGTEAFF.